The rows below give T cell receptor beta chains drawn from one sample of a study of shared clonotypes between healthy human individuals. Produced via immunoSEQ multiplex PCR; TCRdb's table is partial and in-frame only. The table records 2 million to 2.5 million clones, less than 95% of them present only once. Sequencing was done on a sample of naive CD4+ T cells from PBMCs. Receptor source: a man aged 18 to 29 in good health. Some clones in this sample may be carry-over from other donors' samples. Both conserved end residues are part of each CDR3.

TRBJ1-5 | TRBV5-4 | CASSPPTRGLQPQHF
TRBJ2-2 | TRBV4-3 | CASSQVNSGRGNTGELFF
TRBJ2-1 | TRBV5-4 | CASSLAQGQGANEQFF
TRBJ2-2 | TRBV27 | CASRNWRPGELFF
TRBJ2-2 | TRBV6-4 | CASSDSRRGELFF
TRBJ1-4 | TRBV11-3 | CASSPPQGADLSPNEKLFF
TRBJ2-5 | TRBV11-2 | CASSRGQETQYF
TRBJ1-1 | TRBV7-3 | CASSLYPESNTEAFF
TRBJ2-5 | TRBV28 | CASSRADREWTQYF
TRBJ2-1 | TRBV9 | CASSVARSPTSGLVSHNEQFF
TRBJ2-3 | TRBV4-1 | CASSLTVTDTQYF
TRBJ1-2 | TRBV29-1 | CSVGLSGTGLVGGYTF
TRBJ2-1 | TRBV27 | CASSSGAAGVPNEQFF
TRBJ2-7 | TRBV5-1 | CASSLGPPADEQYF
TRBJ1-4 | TRBV28 | CASSSPGVSNEKLFF
TRBJ1-5 | TRBV2 | CASRRTGNSNQPQHF
TRBJ2-3 | TRBV28 | CASSTSWVREGDTQYF
TRBJ1-2 | TRBV7-9 | CASSPRESNYGYTF
TRBJ2-7 | TRBV10-2 | CASRTPGGPGEQYF
TRBJ2-1 | TRBV4-1 | CASSPGGYNEQFF
TRBJ2-1 | TRBV10-3 | CAISESGLAGSGEQFF
TRBJ2-7 | TRBV28 | CATRTGGLEQYF
TRBJ1-2 | TRBV15 | CATSRDRGGTGKNGYTF
TRBJ2-5 | TRBV9 | CASSPPGRGQETQYF
TRBJ2-3 | TRBV27 | CASNRNGLARGDTQYF
TRBJ2-7 | TRBV28 | CASSDQQGGVSYEQYF
TRBJ2-3 | TRBV28 | CASTPRDSRTDTQYF
TRBJ2-3 | TRBV28 | CASSSPVLGNTQYF
TRBJ1-1 | TRBV28 | CASRPRGGGFSEREAFF
TRBJ1-2 | TRBV5-1 | CASSPGTALGAYGYTF
TRBJ2-7 | TRBV30 | CAWSVGTGSSYEQYF
TRBJ1-4 | TRBV6-5 | CASSRLRDTELFF
TRBJ2-7 | TRBV11-2 | CASSSTGVYEQYF